The rows below give T cell receptor beta chains drawn from one sample of a study of T cells in severe cutaneous drug reactions. TCRdb re-called the multiplex PCR reads, yielding one record per CDR3 amino acid sequence without DNA. This repertoire includes over a thousand distinct CDR3 sequences. The material sequenced was cells from a skin blister. These receptors were collected from a human donor with a severe cutaneous adverse drug reaction. CDR3s include the opening cysteine and the closing phenylalanine or tryptophan. The order of the fields is J gene, clone size, V gene, CDR3 protein. Where a row states a size, it is once, few, many or the class of an expanded clone; other rows omit it.

j_call: TRBJ2-3; clone_size: large; v_call: TRBV6-2/TRBV6-3; cdr3_aa: CASSPSSGLAQDTQYF
j_call: TRBJ2-1; clone_size: medium-sized; v_call: TRBV10-1; cdr3_aa: CASKGRYTYNEQFF
j_call: TRBJ2-3; clone_size: NA; v_call: TRBV20-1; cdr3_aa: CSARDLSETGTDTQYF
j_call: TRBJ2-7; clone_size: medium-sized; v_call: TRBV7-2; cdr3_aa: CASSLIPDGSYEQYF
j_call: TRBJ2-7; clone_size: large; v_call: TRBV6-5; cdr3_aa: CASSYALGLAGSYEQYF
j_call: TRBJ2-3; clone_size: NA; v_call: TRBV13; cdr3_aa: CASNARASGRRITDTQYF
j_call: TRBJ1-1; clone_size: medium-sized; v_call: TRBV12-3/TRBV12-4; cdr3_aa: CASSFGQGTITEAFF
j_call: TRBJ2-5; clone_size: medium-sized; v_call: TRBV24-1; cdr3_aa: CATSDPRTAQETQYF
j_call: TRBJ2-1; clone_size: medium-sized; v_call: TRBV14; cdr3_aa: CASSQGTIEQFF
j_call: TRBJ2-1; clone_size: NA; v_call: TRBV15; cdr3_aa: CATSMDRGPSEQFF
j_call: TRBJ2-5; clone_size: NA; v_call: TRBV29-1; cdr3_aa: CSVGGLWGYQETQYF
j_call: TRBJ2-7; clone_size: large; v_call: TRBV25-1; cdr3_aa: CASSPNIAYEQYF
j_call: TRBJ1-1; clone_size: medium-sized; v_call: TRBV3-1; cdr3_aa: CASSQGGGNTEAFF
j_call: TRBJ1-1; clone_size: medium-sized; v_call: TRBV3-1; cdr3_aa: CASSQTGGGTEAFF
j_call: TRBJ2-1; clone_size: large; v_call: TRBV28; cdr3_aa: CASRPGGLAGFREQFF
j_call: TRBJ2-7; clone_size: large; v_call: TRBV28; cdr3_aa: CASRAPGPYEQYF
j_call: TRBJ2-1; clone_size: medium-sized; v_call: TRBV4-3; cdr3_aa: CASSQDAGLGGQFF
j_call: TRBJ2-3; clone_size: medium-sized; v_call: TRBV11-2; cdr3_aa: CASVPERGPADTQYF
j_call: TRBJ2-7; clone_size: NA; v_call: TRBV9; cdr3_aa: CASSSQDLSGEQYF
j_call: TRBJ2-7; clone_size: large; v_call: TRBV27; cdr3_aa: CASSPTAGSVDEQYF
j_call: TRBJ1-1; clone_size: medium-sized; v_call: TRBV14; cdr3_aa: CASSLLDRAEAFF
j_call: TRBJ1-2; clone_size: medium-sized; v_call: TRBV7-2; cdr3_aa: CASRETGVYGYTF
j_call: TRBJ1-1; clone_size: NA; v_call: TRBV6-1; cdr3_aa: CASSPTWAEAFF
j_call: TRBJ2-7; clone_size: NA; v_call: TRBV5-6; cdr3_aa: CASSPIGTSGGTYEQYF
j_call: TRBJ1-2; clone_size: NA; v_call: TRBV20-1; cdr3_aa: CSARGPGQGYGYTF
j_call: TRBJ2-3; clone_size: medium-sized; v_call: TRBV9; cdr3_aa: CASSVAPRAPTDTQYF
j_call: TRBJ2-3; clone_size: medium-sized; v_call: TRBV9; cdr3_aa: CASSESTDTQYF
j_call: TRBJ2-1; clone_size: medium-sized; v_call: TRBV14; cdr3_aa: CASSQDRRRYNEQFF
j_call: TRBJ1-1; clone_size: NA; v_call: TRBV29-1; cdr3_aa: CSVVRAGFQRTEAFF
j_call: TRBJ2-1; clone_size: large; v_call: TRBV6-2/TRBV6-3; cdr3_aa: CASTEESRPAFEQFF
j_call: TRBJ1-2; clone_size: medium-sized; v_call: TRBV6-4; cdr3_aa: CASSDSAGGYTF
j_call: TRBJ1-5; clone_size: medium-sized; v_call: TRBV7-8; cdr3_aa: CASSLGGGGQPQHF
j_call: TRBJ2-3; clone_size: hyperexpanded; v_call: TRBV27; cdr3_aa: CASSSRLAGGTDTQYF
j_call: TRBJ2-5; clone_size: medium-sized; v_call: TRBV15; cdr3_aa: CATSSRRGRIETQYF
j_call: TRBJ1-5; clone_size: NA; v_call: TRBV7-2; cdr3_aa: CASSLGQGPQPQHF
j_call: TRBJ1-1; clone_size: NA; v_call: TRBV16; cdr3_aa: CASSQSTGPSWKAFF
j_call: TRBJ2-5; clone_size: medium-sized; v_call: TRBV7-2; cdr3_aa: CASSLYSGAETQYF
j_call: TRBJ2-3; clone_size: medium-sized; v_call: TRBV6-2/TRBV6-3; cdr3_aa: CASSYSWTLRGEDTQYF
j_call: TRBJ1-2; clone_size: medium-sized; v_call: TRBV5-1; cdr3_aa: CASSDGRDGYTF
j_call: TRBJ2-1; clone_size: large; v_call: TRBV27; cdr3_aa: CASSLSMGQVFNEQFF
j_call: TRBJ2-1; clone_size: medium-sized; v_call: TRBV11-2; cdr3_aa: CASSLVSYNEQFF
j_call: TRBJ2-1; clone_size: medium-sized; v_call: TRBV7-2; cdr3_aa: CASSRTPPYNEQFF
j_call: TRBJ1-5; clone_size: medium-sized; v_call: TRBV28; cdr3_aa: CASSLIRRGGNQPQHF
j_call: TRBJ2-5; clone_size: medium-sized; v_call: TRBV6-2/TRBV6-3; cdr3_aa: CASSSRETQYF
j_call: TRBJ2-3; clone_size: medium-sized; v_call: TRBV25-1; cdr3_aa: CASSANTDTQYF
j_call: TRBJ2-3; clone_size: medium-sized; v_call: TRBV3-1; cdr3_aa: CASRRATTDTQYF
j_call: TRBJ2-7; clone_size: medium-sized; v_call: TRBV18; cdr3_aa: CASSPETDSYEQYF
j_call: TRBJ2-6; clone_size: NA; v_call: TRBV29-1; cdr3_aa: CSVSLMRGANVLTF
j_call: TRBJ1-3; clone_size: NA; v_call: TRBV30; cdr3_aa: CAWSVLVSRGNTIYF
j_call: TRBJ2-3; clone_size: medium-sized; v_call: TRBV7-8; cdr3_aa: CASSRYRSTDTQYF
j_call: TRBJ2-7; clone_size: medium-sized; v_call: TRBV10-3; cdr3_aa: CAISDGFSYEQYF